These 23 T cell receptor beta chains came from one sample sequenced in a study of cytomegalovirus exposure and HLA in healthy donors. PCR employed 60 Vbeta and 13 Jbeta primers. Profiling relied on immunoSEQ multiplex PCR, and the TCRdb table lists in-frame clones only, not all of them. The sample records about 120,000 clones, 80% being singletons. Sequencing used PBMCs. All receptors come from a female donor in good health and CMV-seropositive.

This chain joins TRBV4-1 and TRBJ2-3; the match to TRBD1 covers 12 bases. Germline V gene data show CDR1 as MGHRA and CDR2 as YSYEKL. The trim removed 4 bases at V and 5 bases at J, leaving 10 bases unmatched. CDR3 length equals 17 residues. This chain's CDR3 is CASSRPRGQGAGDTQYF. The CDR3 DNA reads as TGCGCCAGCAGCCGTCCCCGGGGACAGGGGGCCGGAGATACGCAGTATTTT.

The chain recombines TRBV5-4 with TRBJ1-3; 7 nucleotides agree with TRBD1. Germline V gene sequence: CDR1 SGHNT, CDR2 YYREEE (reference sequence). CDR3 length: 16 residues. V lost 4 bases, J lost 4 bases, and 11 bases stayed unmatched. For the CDR3, the DNA is TGTGCCAGCAGCCCTGGCGGGCAGGGGGGCGGAAACACCATATATTTT. Translation: CASSPGGQGGGNTIYF. The whole variable domain, remainder taken from reference TRBV5-4 and TRBJ1-3, is ETGVTQSPTHLIKTRGQQVTLRCSSQSGHNTVSWYQQALGQGPQFIFQYYREEENGRGNFPPRFSGLQFPNYSSELNVNALELDDSALYLCASSPGGQGGGNTIYFGEGSWLTVV.

The V gene is TRBV30, the J gene TRBJ1-1; 11 bases are a match to TRBD1. Germline V gene lookup returns CDR1 GTSNPN and CDR2 SVGIG (reference sequence). The V segment lost 5 bases and the J segment 5 bases; nucleotides outside the gene matches: 7. The CDR3 length is 14 residues. The CDR3 coding sequence is TGTGCCTGGGTGGGGACAGGGGGTTGGACTGAAGCTTTCTTT. This translates into CAWVGTGGWTEAFF. The complete variable domain, with remaining parts taken from reference TRBV30 and TRBJ1-1, reads SQTIHQWPATLVQPVGSPLSLECTVEGTSNPNLYWYRQAAGRGLQLLFYSVGIGQISSEVPQNLSASRPQDRQFILSSKKLLLSDSGFYLCAWVGTGGWTEAFFGQGTRLTVV.

The CDR3 is CASSPTPGQGASPLHF. DNA for the CDR3: TGTGCCAGCAGCCCAACTCCGGGACAGGGGGCCTCACCCCTCCACTTT. This chain links TRBV4-2 with TRBJ1-6; 12 nucleotides line up with TRBD1. Trimming removed 4 bases from V and 10 bases from J; junction bases left unmatched: 8. From germline, CDR1 is LGHNA and CDR2 YNFKEQ. This CDR3 is built from 16 residues.

About this clone itself: Different DNA sequences within this sample yield the same CDR3. The chain employs TRBV7-9 and TRBJ2-5; D is perhaps TRBD2 (5 bases). CDR1 SEHNR and CDR2 FQNEAQ come from the germline V gene (reference sequence). Deletions cut 3 bases from V and 1 base from J, with 6 bases between. The CDR3 loop spans 13 amino acids. This chain's CDR3 is CASSFSGQETQYF. The CDR3 DNA is TGTGCCAGCAGCTTCAGCGGCCAAGAGACCCAGTACTTC.

This rearrangement joins TRBV11-2 to TRBJ2-7, with unresolved D. This CDR3 is built from 11 residues. The germline gives CDR1 SGHAT, CDR2 FQNNGV. The V gene lost 5 bases and the J gene lost 5 bases, with 7 bases spanning the gap. The CDR3 loop reads CASSHTHEQYF. DNA of the CDR3: TGTGCCAGCAGCCACACCCACGAGCAGTACTTC.

The chain combines TRBV9 with TRBJ2-3; D is unresolved. The CDR3 totals 14 residues. CDR1 and CDR2 (germline): SGDLS, YYNGEE. V was pared by 0 bases and J by 2 bases, with 7 bases between. CDR3 amino acids: CASSVEVATDTQYF. CDR3 sequence (DNA): TGTGCCAGCAGCGTAGAGGTAGCCACAGATACGCAGTATTTT.

This chain links TRBV18 with TRBJ1-1; D not certain. Germline V gene lookup returns CDR1 KGHSH and CDR2 LQKENI. This CDR3 is 14 amino acids long. Between the trimmed V and J ends, which lost 4 bases and 3 bases, there was a span of 12 bases. The CDR3 nucleotides read TGTGCCAGCTCACTCGGTATCGGGGACACTGAAGCTTTCTTT. Its protein is CASSLGIGDTEAFF. Full variable domain (remainder filled in from reference TRBV18 and TRBJ1-1): NAGVMQNPRHLVRRRGQEARLRCSPMKGHSHVYWYRQLPEEGLKFMVYLQKENIIDESGMPKERFSAEFPKEGPSILRIQQVVRGDSAAYFCASSLGIGDTEAFFGQGTRLTVV.

The chain has TRBV4-2 and TRBJ2-5, with 7 bases identical to TRBD2. Trimming removed 0 bases from V and 1 base from J; junction bases left unmatched: 2. This CDR3 has 15 residues. The germline gives CDR1 LGHNA, CDR2 YNFKEQ. The chain's CDR3 is CASSQEERGQETQYF. As DNA, the CDR3 is TGTGCCAGCAGCCAAGAGGAGCGGGGCCAAGAGACCCAGTACTTC.

This chain connects TRBV27 to TRBJ1-1, with D tentatively TRBD1 (5 bases). The CDR3 consists of 14 residues. Germline V gene data show CDR1 as MNHEY and CDR2 as SMNVEV (reference sequence). Trimming removed 2 bases from V and 5 bases from J, with 12 bases in between. CDR3 sequence: CASSLGQGWTEAFF. The CDR3 DNA sequence: TGTGCCAGCAGTTTAGGTCAGGGATGGACTGAAGCTTTCTTT.

CDR3 nucleotide sequence: TGTGCCAGCAGTGCAAACGGGGGGGCCCAAGAGACCCAGTACTTC. Amino acids: CASSANGGAQETQYF. The J gene is TRBJ2-5, the V gene TRBV6-4, with 8 bases lining up with TRBD2. Germline V gene data show CDR1 as MRHNA and CDR2 as SNTAGT. This CDR3 region has 15 residues. The J segment lost 1 base and the V segment lost 4 bases, leaving 5 bases of the junction unmatched.

The rearrangement uses TRBV5-1 and TRBJ1-1, with 7 nucleotides matching TRBD1. CDR3 length: 14 amino acids. Trimming at V came to 4 bases and at J to 5 bases, leaving 8 bases not matched to a gene. Per germline, CDR1 SGHRS and CDR2 YFSETQ. The CDR3 loop reads CASSGQDLVTEAFF. The CDR3 DNA sequence: TGCGCCAGCAGCGGACAGGATCTGGTTACTGAAGCTTTCTTT.

The rearrangement links TRBV6-1 to TRBJ1-4, with 7 bases fitting TRBD1. With V trimmed by 6 bases and J by 5 bases, 6 bases remained unmatched. Germline CDR1 MNHNS, CDR2 SASEGT. The CDR3 runs 14 residues. The CDR3 DNA follows: TGTGCCAGCAGCCTCGACAGGGAAAATGAAAAACTGTTTTTT. It yields the protein CASSLDRENEKLFF.

The CDR3 region is CASSLQGAIGETQYF. The CDR3 bases are TGTGCCAGCAGTTTACAGGGGGCGATAGGGGAGACCCAGTACTTC. V usage is TRBV27 and J usage is TRBJ2-5, with 8 nucleotides matching TRBD1. The CDR3 has 15 amino acids. The J segment lost 5 bases and the V segment lost 2 bases, leaving 7 bases of the junction unmatched. In germline, CDR1 is MNHEY, CDR2 SMNVEV (reference sequence).

On this clone: This sample includes further DNA sequences coding for the same CDR3. The rearrangement links TRBV7-2 to TRBJ1-5, with D maybe TRBD1 (5 bases). Trimming pared 0 bases from V and 4 bases from J, leaving 10 bases between. This CDR3 region has 15 residues. The germline V gene has CDR1 SGHTA and CDR2 FQGNSA. The CDR3 nucleotides are TGTGCCAGCAGCTTAGCAGGACAATTAAATCAGCCCCAGCATTTT. It codes for CASSLAGQLNQPQHF. The complete variable domain, with remaining parts taken from reference TRBV7-2 and TRBJ1-5, reads GAGVSQSPSNKVTEKGKDVELRCDPISGHTALYWYRQSLGQGLEFLIYFQGNSAPDKSGLPSDRFSAERTGGSVSTLTIQRTQQEDSAVYLCASSLAGQLNQPQHFGDGTRLSIL.

This clone showed up just once. The V call is TRBV18, the J call TRBJ1-2; TRBD1 is a possible D gene (6 bases). Germline CDR1 is KGHSH and CDR2 is LQKENI. V was clipped by 2 bases and J by 5 bases, with 9 bases between them. The CDR3 is made up of 13 amino acids. For the CDR3, the DNA is TGTGCCAGCTCACCAGAACAGGGTTATGGCTACACCTTC. Translation: CASSPEQGYGYTF.

V usage is TRBV7-2 and J usage is TRBJ2-5; possibly TRBD1 for D (5 bases). Per the germline V gene, CDR1 is SGHTA and CDR2 is FQGNSA. The CDR3 spans 15 residues. V lost 5 bases, J lost 4 bases, and 17 bases lay in between. The CDR3 sequence is CASSPWVGARETQYF. CDR3 DNA sequence: TGTGCCAGCAGCCCCTGGGTAGGGGCAAGAGAGACCCAGTACTTC.

The chain is built from TRBV28 and TRBJ1-5; maybe TRBD1 (5 bases). The germline CDR1 and CDR2 sequences are MDHEN and SYDVKM. The CDR3 runs to 16 residues. The ends were cut back, 7 bases at V and 4 bases at J, with 20 bases in the middle. The CDR3, as DNA: TGTGCCAGCACACCGCTGGGGCAGGGAAATAATCAGCCCCAGCATTTT. This encodes CASTPLGQGNNQPQHF.

J is TRBJ1-5 and V is TRBV15, with D perhaps TRBD1 (6 bases). The CDR3 spans 13 residues. Germline V gene lookup returns CDR1 LNHNV and CDR2 YYDKDF (reference sequence). The V end was cut by 6 bases, the J end by 7 bases, with 13 bases between. The CDR3 is CATSVLGGQPQHF. CDR3 DNA sequence: TGTGCCACCAGTGTATTAGGGGGACAGCCCCAGCATTTT.

The count of this clone is one. The genes are TRBV6-5 and TRBJ2-2, with 11 bases fitting TRBD2. Germline V gives CDR1 MNHEY, CDR2 SVGAGI. Unmatched junction bases numbered 4, after V lost 0 bases and J lost 7 bases. This CDR3 has 16 amino acids. The CDR3 DNA follows: TGTGCCAGCAGTTACTCTAGCGGGGGGGCCGGCGGGGAGCTGTTTTTT. This codes for CASSYSSGGAGGELFF.

The gene calls are TRBV7-9 and TRBJ1-5; TRBD1 matches 11 bases. The germline gives CDR1 SEHNR, CDR2 FQNEAQ (reference sequence). The CDR3 totals 17 residues. With 2 bases clipped from V and 9 bases from J, the junction kept 12 bases outside the gene matches. Here the CDR3 DNA reads TGTGCCAGCAGCTTATGGACAGGGGGCTCCCTTCGTTCGCCCCAGCATTTT. This codes for CASSLWTGGSLRSPQHF.

The chain is built from TRBV18 and TRBJ2-7; TRBD1 matches 8 bases. Germline lookup yields CDR1 KGHSH and CDR2 LQKENI. The CDR3 loop spans 13 amino acids. Trimming removed 6 bases from V and 9 bases from J; junction bases left unmatched: 10. CDR3 sequence reads: CASSLQGDWLQYF. The CDR3, as DNA: TGTGCCAGCTCGCTACAGGGGGATTGGCTGCAGTACTTC.

This chain connects TRBV28 to TRBJ2-3; 12 bases fit TRBD2. With 7 bases clipped from V and 0 bases from J, the junction kept 8 bases outside the gene matches. CDR1 MDHEN and CDR2 SYDVKM come from the germline V gene. The length of the CDR3 is 17 residues. The DNA for the CDR3 is TGTGCCAGCAATCTAGCGGGGGGGATTCCAAGCACAGATACGCAGTATTTT. It specifies CASNLAGGIPSTDTQYF.